This T cell receptor beta chain was identified during a study of cytomegalovirus exposure and HLA in healthy donors. Overall study results and limits: Roughly uniform sequencing depth across donors was assumed, possibly incorrectly. Accurate predictions that matched the HLA-A and HLA-B alleles of most subjects were reportedly made from TCR beta sequences.

Points on this clone: The antigen remains unidentified.

Germline lookup yields CDR1 LGHNA and CDR2 YNFKEQ. The CDR3 has 11 residues. The ends were cut back, 4 bases at V and 7 bases at J, with 6 bases in the middle. Use of 60 Vbeta and 13 Jbeta primers characterized the PCR. Here immunoSEQ multiplex PCR was the method, and the copy in TCRdb shows in-frame clones only, minus some. The sample consists of some 100,000 clones, 81% of them appearing once. The sequencing input was PBMCs. The rearrangement joins TRBV4-2 to TRBJ2-3, with D hard to call. This TCR came from a woman aged 30 to 39 in good health and CMV-seronegative. The CDR3 sequence is CASSPSNTQYF. The CDR3 region has the DNA TGTGCCAGCAGCCCCTCTAATACGCAGTATTTT.